These T cell receptor beta chains were read from a single sample in a study of T cell responses to AZD1222 COVID-19 vaccine. The table came from immunoSEQ multiplex PCR; TCRdb's copy has only in-frame clones and leaves some out. Of roughly 150,000 clones listed, more than 90% are singletons. This material consisted of peripheral blood, taken on day 0 of AZD1222 vaccination. These receptors all stem from an adult in good health. Both conserved end residues are part of each CDR3. A D gene is named only where the DNA matches it firmly. Not all rows give a size; the values are once, few, many and, for expanded clones, a class.

>TRBD2|TRBJ2-7|.|TRBV6-2/TRBV6-3
TGTGCCAGCAGTTACTCCCCTAGCGGGGGGCTTTACGAGCAGTACTTC
CASSYSPSGGLYEQYF
>.|TRBJ2-7|.|TRBV4-1
TGCGCCAGCAGCCAAGCCGACCTACTCTCCTACGAGCAGTACTTC
CASSQADLLSYEQYF
>.|TRBJ1-3|.|TRBV5-1
TGCGCCAGCAGCGCCCTCGGCCGACTCTCTGATGGAAACACCATATATTTT
CASSALGRLSDGNTIYF
>.|TRBJ2-3|.|TRBV10-3
TGTGCCATCAGTGAATCGGGGTTTAAAGATACGCAGTATTTT
CAISESGFKDTQYF
>TRBD1|TRBJ2-7|.|TRBV6-5
TGTGCCAGCAGGGGGACAGGACAGGGCTACGAGCAGTACTTC
CASRGTGQGYEQYF
>.|TRBJ2-3|.|TRBV7-8
TGTGCCAGCAGCTGGGGGGACAGCCAAGATACGCAGTATTTT
CASSWGDSQDTQYF
>.|TRBJ2-2|.|TRBV11-2
TGTGCCAGCAGCTCCAGGGGAACCGGGGAGCTGTTTTTT
CASSSRGTGELFF
>.|TRBJ1-2|.|TRBV11-2
TGTGCCAGCAGCTTAGATCAAGCTAGGGGTGGCTACACCTTC
CASSLDQARGGYTF
>.|TRBJ1-6|.|TRBV7-8
TGTGCCAGCAGCCTCTGGGACACGAATTCACCCCTCCACTTT
CASSLWDTNSPLHF
>.|TRBJ2-7|.|TRBV7-9
TGTGCCAGCAGCTTACAAAGCGACTTCCCCTACGAGCAGTACTTC
CASSLQSDFPYEQYF
>TRBD1|TRBJ1-1|.|TRBV11-2
TGTGCCAGCAGCCCCCTCACCGGGACAGACACTGAAGCTTTCTTT
CASSPLTGTDTEAFF
>TRBD2|TRBJ2-7|.|TRBV2
TGTGCCACCCGGAGGACTAGCGGGAGCCTCCACGAGCAGTACTTC
CATRRTSGSLHEQYF
>.|TRBJ1-5|.|TRBV19
TGTGCCAGTAGTATGGCAGGGCCGGGCCCTCAGCCCCAGCATTTT
CASSMAGPGPQPQHF
>TRBD1|TRBJ1-1|.|TRBV18
TGTGCCAGCTCACCCTCCGACAGGGTAGAAGCTTTCTTT
CASSPSDRVEAFF
>TRBD1|TRBJ2-1|.|TRBV10-1
TGCGCCAGCAGTGGAGTCGGGACAGGGAACAATGAGCAGTTCTTC
CASSGVGTGNNEQFF
>TRBD1|TRBJ2-7|.|TRBV5-1
TGCGCCAGCAGCTTGGCGGGACAGATCTACGAGCAGTACTTC
CASSLAGQIYEQYF
>.|TRBJ2-1|.|TRBV4-3
TGCGCCAGCAGCCAAGTCTTTGTAAGGGGGGAAAGCCTTGAGCAGTTCTTC
CASSQVFVRGESLEQFF
>.|TRBJ1-4|.|TRBV19
TGTGCCAGTCCGTCTGGCGTAACTAATGAAAAACTGTTTTTT
CASPSGVTNEKLFF
>TRBD1|TRBJ1-5|.|TRBV7-8
TGTGCCAGCAGCAAAGACAGGGTATGGAGCAATCAGCCCCAGCATTTT
CASSKDRVWSNQPQHF
>.|TRBJ2-1|.|TRBV20-1
TGCAGTGCTAGTAGGGACTCCAATGAGCAGTTCTTC
CSASRDSNEQFF
>.|TRBJ2-6|.|TRBV7-9
TGTGCCAGCAGCTTAAAAAGGAGGTCTCGGGTCCTGACTTTC
CASSLKRRSRVLTF
>TRBD2|TRBJ2-3|once|TRBV7-6
TGTGCCAGCAGCTTAGTGGTTAGCGGGGGGCCACTTTTAGATACGCAGTATTTT
CASSLVVSGGPLLDTQYF
>.|TRBJ2-7|.|TRBV12-5
TGTGCTAGTGGTCCAGAATCCTACGAGCAGTACTTC
CASGPESYEQYF
>.|TRBJ2-3|.|TRBV27
TGTGCCAGCAGTCGGCGGGATCGAACAGATACGCAGTATTTT
CASSRRDRTDTQYF
>.|TRBJ2-2|.|TRBV3-1/TRBV3-2
TGTGCCAGCAGCGCACGGGGGCGGGAGCTGTTTTTT
CASSARGRELFF
>TRBD1|TRBJ2-2|.|TRBV7-3
TGTGCCAGCAGCCCAACGACCCGACAGGGGGCCTACACCGGGGAGCTGTTTTTT
CASSPTTRQGAYTGELFF
>.|TRBJ2-7|.|TRBV5-1
TGCGCCAGCAGCTCCACAGGGTATAGTAACGAGCAGTACTTC
CASSSTGYSNEQYF
>.|TRBJ2-7|few|TRBV12-3/TRBV12-4
TGTGCCAGCAGTTTGTACAGGTCCGAGCAGTACTTC
CASSLYRSEQYF
>.|TRBJ1-2|once|TRBV18
TGTGCCAGCTCACCACCGATGGGGTCCCCATCCTTC
CASSPPMGSPSF
>.|TRBJ2-5|.|TRBV19
TGTGCCAGTAGTATCGGGACTGGGGGGGAGACCCAGTACTTC
CASSIGTGGETQYF
>.|TRBJ1-2|.|TRBV30
TGTGCCTGGAGTACCCAGACACGGACGGCTACAGGCTTC
CAWSTQTRTATGF
>.|TRBJ1-1|.|TRBV7-8
TGTGCCAGCACCTCGGGGGGCGAAGCTTTCTTT
CASTSGGEAFF
>.|TRBJ2-2|.|TRBV7-3
TGTGCCAGCAGCAAAGATAGGCGGAACACCGGGGAGCTGTTTTTT
CASSKDRRNTGELFF